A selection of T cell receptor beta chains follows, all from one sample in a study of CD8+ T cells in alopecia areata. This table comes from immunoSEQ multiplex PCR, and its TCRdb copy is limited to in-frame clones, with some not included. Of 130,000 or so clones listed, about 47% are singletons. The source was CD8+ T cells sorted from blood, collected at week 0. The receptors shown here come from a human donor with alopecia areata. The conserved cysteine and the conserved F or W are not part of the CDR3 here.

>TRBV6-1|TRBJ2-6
ASSELGGTGANVLT
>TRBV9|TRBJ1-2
ASSVDLGGASYGYT
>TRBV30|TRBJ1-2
AWVFTEGYGYT
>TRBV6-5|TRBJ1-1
ASSYSLSGFPTF
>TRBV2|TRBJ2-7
ASSDTSGSYEQY
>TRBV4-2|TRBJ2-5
ASSQVTGHPFQETQY
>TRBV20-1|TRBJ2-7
SASDRYEQY
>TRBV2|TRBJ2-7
ASRDSPYEQY
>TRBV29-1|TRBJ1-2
SVDRQGNYGYT
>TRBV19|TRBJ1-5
ASRPLDFGATDNQPQH
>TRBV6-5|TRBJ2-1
ASSPDSAYNEQF
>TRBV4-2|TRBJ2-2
ASSHAATGELF
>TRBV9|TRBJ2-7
ASSVVPHEQY
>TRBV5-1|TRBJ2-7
ASSWGQSYEQY
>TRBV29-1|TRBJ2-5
SVSGEDSTETQY
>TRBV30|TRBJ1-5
AWSEGGGQPQH
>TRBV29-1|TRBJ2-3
SVGSGQGSGVDTQY
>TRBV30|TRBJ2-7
AWSGDRTYEQY
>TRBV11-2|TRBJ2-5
ASSLVSEGGETQY
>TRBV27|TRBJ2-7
ASSLLGDEQY
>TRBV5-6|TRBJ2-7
ASTSQDTRSYEQY
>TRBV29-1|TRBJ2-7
SVAGHHSYEQY
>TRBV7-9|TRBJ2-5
ASSIGIQETQY
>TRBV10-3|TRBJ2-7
AIRSGRYEQY
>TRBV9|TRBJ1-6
ASSAGNSPLH
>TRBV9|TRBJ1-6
ASSGGNNSPLH
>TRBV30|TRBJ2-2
AWSWGIDSGELF
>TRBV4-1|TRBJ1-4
ASSPPTTNEKLF
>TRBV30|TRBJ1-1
AWDTGADTEAF
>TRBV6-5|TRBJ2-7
ASSYSSGESSYEQY
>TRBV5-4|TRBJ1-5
ASSLMDSNQPQH
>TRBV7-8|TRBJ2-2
ASSLEWNTGELF
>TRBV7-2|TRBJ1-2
ASSLSPLRRNGYT
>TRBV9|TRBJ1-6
ASSVGGSPPLH
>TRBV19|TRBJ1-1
ASSTSDRGNTEAF
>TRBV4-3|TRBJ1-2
ASSPERGLGYGYT
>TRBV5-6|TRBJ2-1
ASNDDRRDEQF
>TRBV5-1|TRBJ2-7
ASSLGTGAFEQY
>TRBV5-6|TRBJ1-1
ASSWGGVDDF
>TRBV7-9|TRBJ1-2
ASSLATALNYGYT
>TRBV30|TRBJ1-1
ACRTEQAF
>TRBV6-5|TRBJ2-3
ASSGLAGGPDTQY
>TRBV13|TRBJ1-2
ASSTGTVGGYT
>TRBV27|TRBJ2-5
ASTDRETQY
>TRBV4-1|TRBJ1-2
ASSQENTIYGYT
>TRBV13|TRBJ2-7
ASSLSQGSSYEQY
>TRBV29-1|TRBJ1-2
SVDPGTGGIGYT
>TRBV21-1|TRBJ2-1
ASSKVGIDEQF
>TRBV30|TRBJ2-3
AWSVQGGPDTQY
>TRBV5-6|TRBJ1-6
ASSLGRSPLH
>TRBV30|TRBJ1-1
AWGLGVGAEAF
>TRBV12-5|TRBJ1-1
ASGSKENTEAF